The clone carrying this T cell receptor beta chain appeared a single time. Its antigen is currently unknown. Germline V lookup: CDR1 SQVTM, CDR2 ANQGSEA. Trimming took 4 bases from V and 3 from J, leaving 7 bases between them. The CDR3 is made up of 11 amino acids. The sample originates from a study of OX40 agonist ivuxolimab in advanced cancers. The wider study: Dose-escalation subjects each had hepatocellular carcinoma, melanoma, renal cell or head and neck cancer. Prior anti-PD-1, anti-PD-L1 or anti-CTLA-4 therapy did not bar entry, and roughly 40% had some. Whole-study results and caveats: Clonal expansion was seen in CD4+ and CD8+ blood T cells by week 6 at 0.1 to 3.0 mg/kg.

Clones were read by immunoSEQ multiplex PCR, and TCRdb kept only the in-frame ones, dropping some. The table records tens of thousands of clones, more than 80% of them present only once. The sequence came from an adult with an advanced solid tumor such as melanoma, head and neck, liver or kidney cancer. The sequencing here drew on CD4+ or CD8+ T cells sorted from blood, taken in a trial of the OX40 agonist ivuxolimab. This chain joins TRBV29-1 and TRBJ2-7; D is unclear. CDR3 DNA sequence: TGCAGCGTTGGTGTAAACTACGAGCAGTACTTC. Encoded protein: CSVGVNYEQYF.